This T cell receptor beta chain came from a study of memory CD4+ T cells and cytomegalovirus serostatus. Single viable CD3+CD4+CD8-CD45RO+ cells were sorted as the memory CD4+ T cells. Serum IgG to CMV pp150, pp28, p38 and p52 defined serostatus. Authors' methods: After removing out-of-frame reads, millions of distinct TCRbeta sequences remained. Here immunoSEQ multiplex PCR was the method, and the copy in TCRdb shows in-frame clones only, minus some. V, J and clone size were drawn from that table, and D and trimming were deduced from the DNA. This table has some 29,000 clones, about 76% appearing once. V was cut by 5 bases and J by 1 base, with 17 bases left in between. The CDR3 runs to 16 residues. CDR1 and CDR2 from the germline V gene are LNHDA and SQIVND (reference sequence).

The source material was memory CD4+ T cells from blood. This clonotype was obtained from an adult in good health and CMV-seronegative. Some clones in this sample may be carry-over from other donors' samples. The rearrangement links TRBV19 to TRBJ1-1, with D possibly matching TRBD1 (6 bases). The CDR3 DNA is TGTGCCAGTAGTGCCCTGGGGGGGCAGCAGAACACTGAAGCTTTCTTT. Translating gives CASSALGGQQNTEAFF. The whole variable domain, filled in from reference TRBV19 and TRBJ1-1, reads DGGITQSPKYLFRKEGQNVTLSCEQNLNHDAMYWYRQDPGQGLRLIYYSQIVNDFQKGDIAEGYSVSREKKESFPLTVTSAQKNPTAFYLCASSALGGQQNTEAFFGQGTRLTVV.